This T cell receptor beta chain was recovered during a study of T cells after yellow fever vaccination. The table lists this clonotype with many counts. Whole-study findings and limits: Almost all vaccine-responding clonotypes escaped detection in sorted memory subsets on day 0. Booster samples showed a return of most primary-vaccination clones (around 96% CD4, approximately 85% CD8).

V was shortened by 6 bases and J by 6 bases, with 16 bases between the two germline ends. The CDR3 totals 14 residues. CDR1 and CDR2 from the germline V gene are SGHRS and YFSETQ. Each CDR3 protein gets one entry after TCRdb re-called the 5' RACE reads with MiXCR. The data show tens of thousands of distinct CDR3 sequences, roughly a tenth seen once. The TCR was taken from a man younger than 30 who received the YFV17D yellow fever vaccine. The V and J genes are TRBV5-1 and TRBJ2-1; a possible D gene is TRBD1 (5 bases). The sequencing here drew on PBMCs, either bulk or a sorted T-cell subset (CD4+, CD8+, memory, or dextramer-sorted; not recorded which), taken roughly 14 days after the first yellow fever vaccination. The CDR3 DNA reads as TGCGCCAGCAAGGGGCAGGGCCAGAGCAATGAGCAGTTCTTC. Encoded protein: CASKGQGQSNEQFF.